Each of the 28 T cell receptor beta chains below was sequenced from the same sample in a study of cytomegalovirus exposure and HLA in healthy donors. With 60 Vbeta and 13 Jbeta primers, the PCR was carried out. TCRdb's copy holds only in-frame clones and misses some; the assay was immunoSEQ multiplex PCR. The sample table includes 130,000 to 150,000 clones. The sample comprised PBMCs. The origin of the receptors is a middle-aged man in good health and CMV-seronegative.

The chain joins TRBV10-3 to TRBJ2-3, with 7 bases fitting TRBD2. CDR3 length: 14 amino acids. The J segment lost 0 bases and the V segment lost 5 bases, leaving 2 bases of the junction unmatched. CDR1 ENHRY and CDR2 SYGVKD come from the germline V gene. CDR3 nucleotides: TGTGCCATCAGTAGTAGCGGGAGCACAGATACGCAGTATTTT. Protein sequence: CAISSSGSTDTQYF.

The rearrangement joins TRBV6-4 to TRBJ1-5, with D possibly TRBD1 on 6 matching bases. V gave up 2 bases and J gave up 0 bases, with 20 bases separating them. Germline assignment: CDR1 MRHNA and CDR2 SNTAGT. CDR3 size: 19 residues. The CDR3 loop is CASSDLSIQGCSSNQPQHF. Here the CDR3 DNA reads TGTGCCAGCAGTGACCTCTCTATACAGGGTTGTAGTAGCAATCAGCCCCAGCATTTT.

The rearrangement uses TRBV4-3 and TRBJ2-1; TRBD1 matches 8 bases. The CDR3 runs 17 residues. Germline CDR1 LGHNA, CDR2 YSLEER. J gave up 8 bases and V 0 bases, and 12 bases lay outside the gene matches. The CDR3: CASSQDLHGRGQDEQFF. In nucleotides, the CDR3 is TGCGCCAGCAGCCAAGATTTGCACGGCAGGGGGCAAGATGAGCAGTTCTTC.

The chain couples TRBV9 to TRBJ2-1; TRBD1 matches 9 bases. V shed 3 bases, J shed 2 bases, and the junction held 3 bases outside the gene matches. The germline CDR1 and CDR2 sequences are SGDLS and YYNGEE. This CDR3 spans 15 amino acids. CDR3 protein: CASSGGTGPYNEQFF. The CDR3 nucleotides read TGTGCCAGCAGCGGAGGGACAGGGCCCTACAATGAGCAGTTCTTC.

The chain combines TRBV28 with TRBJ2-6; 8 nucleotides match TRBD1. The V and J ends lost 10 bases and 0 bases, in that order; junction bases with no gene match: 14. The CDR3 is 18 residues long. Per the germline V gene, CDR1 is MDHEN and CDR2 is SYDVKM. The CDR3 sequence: CATLEAGQASSGANVLTF. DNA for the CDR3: TGTGCCACCCTGGAGGCGGGACAGGCGAGCTCTGGGGCCAACGTCCTGACTTTC.

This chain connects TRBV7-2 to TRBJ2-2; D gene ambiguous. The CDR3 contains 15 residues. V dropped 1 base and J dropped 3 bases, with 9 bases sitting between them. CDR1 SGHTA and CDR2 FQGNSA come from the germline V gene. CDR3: CASSLVIEYTGELFF. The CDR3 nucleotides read TGTGCCAGCAGCTTAGTGATAGAATACACCGGGGAGCTGTTTTTT.

CDR3 loop: CAISESQGAITGELFF. CDR3 in DNA: TGTGCCATCAGTGAGTCCCAGGGGGCGATCACCGGGGAGCTGTTTTTT. This chain uses TRBV10-3 with TRBJ2-2; 8 positions agree with TRBD1. CDR1 is ENHRY, CDR2 SYGVKD, per germline. After removal of 0 bases from V and 4 bases from J, the junction contained 4 bases not matched to a gene. CDR3 length equals 16 residues.

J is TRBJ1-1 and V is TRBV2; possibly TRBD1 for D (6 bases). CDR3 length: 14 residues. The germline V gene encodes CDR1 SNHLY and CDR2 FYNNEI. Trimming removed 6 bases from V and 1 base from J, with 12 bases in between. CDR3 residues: CASSSQGQNTEAFF. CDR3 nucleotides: TGTGCCAGCAGCTCCCAGGGGCAGAACACTGAAGCTTTCTTT.

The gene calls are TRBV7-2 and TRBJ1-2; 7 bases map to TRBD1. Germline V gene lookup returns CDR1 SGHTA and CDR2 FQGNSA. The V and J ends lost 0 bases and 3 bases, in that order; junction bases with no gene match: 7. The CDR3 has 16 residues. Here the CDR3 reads CASSLALRTGDYGYTF. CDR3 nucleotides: TGTGCCAGCAGCTTAGCGCTAAGAACAGGGGACTATGGCTACACCTTC.

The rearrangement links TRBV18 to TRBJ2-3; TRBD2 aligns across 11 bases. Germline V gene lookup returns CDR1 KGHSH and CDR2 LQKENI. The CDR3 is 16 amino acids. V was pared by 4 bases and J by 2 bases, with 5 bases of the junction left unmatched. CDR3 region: CASSLRLAGPTDTQYF. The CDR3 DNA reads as TGTGCCAGCTCACTCCGACTAGCGGGGCCCACAGATACGCAGTATTTT.

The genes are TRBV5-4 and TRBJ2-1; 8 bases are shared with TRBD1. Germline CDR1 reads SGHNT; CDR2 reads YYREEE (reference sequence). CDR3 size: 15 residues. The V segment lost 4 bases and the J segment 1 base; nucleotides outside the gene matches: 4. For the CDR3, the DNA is TGTGCCAGCAGCACAGGACAGGGTTCCTACAATGAGCAGTTCTTC. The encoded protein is CASSTGQGSYNEQFF.

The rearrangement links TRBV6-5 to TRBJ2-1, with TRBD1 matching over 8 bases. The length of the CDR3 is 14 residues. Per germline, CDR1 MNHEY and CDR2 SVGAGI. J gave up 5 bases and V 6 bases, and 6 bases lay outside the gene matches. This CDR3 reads CASRRTGYDNEQFF. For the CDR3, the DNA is TGTGCCAGCAGAAGGACAGGGTATGACAATGAGCAGTTCTTC.

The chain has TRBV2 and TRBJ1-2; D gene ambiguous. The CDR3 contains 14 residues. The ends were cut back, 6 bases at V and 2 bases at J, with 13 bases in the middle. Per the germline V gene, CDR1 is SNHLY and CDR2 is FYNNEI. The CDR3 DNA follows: TGTGCCAGCAGGGCGGGTCCAGGAAACTATGGCTACACCTTC. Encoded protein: CASRAGPGNYGYTF.

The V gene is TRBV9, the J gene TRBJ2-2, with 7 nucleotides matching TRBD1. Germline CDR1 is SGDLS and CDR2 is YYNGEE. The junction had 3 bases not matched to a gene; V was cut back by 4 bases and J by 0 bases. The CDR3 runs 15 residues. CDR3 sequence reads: CASSIGTANTGELFF. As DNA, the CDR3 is TGTGCCAGCAGCATCGGGACAGCGAACACCGGGGAGCTGTTTTTT.

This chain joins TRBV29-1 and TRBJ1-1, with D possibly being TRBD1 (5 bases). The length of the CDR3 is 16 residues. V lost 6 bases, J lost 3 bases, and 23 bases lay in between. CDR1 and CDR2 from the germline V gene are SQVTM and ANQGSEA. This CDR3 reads CSVRPNFLRQHTEAFF. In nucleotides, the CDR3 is TGCAGCGTCCGACCTAATTTCCTTCGACAGCACACTGAAGCTTTCTTT.

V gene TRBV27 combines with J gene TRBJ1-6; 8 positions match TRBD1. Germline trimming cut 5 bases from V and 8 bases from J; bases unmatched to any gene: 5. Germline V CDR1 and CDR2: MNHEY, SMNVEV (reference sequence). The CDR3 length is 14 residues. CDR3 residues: CASSTGGGHSPLHF. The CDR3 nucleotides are TGTGCCAGCAGTACAGGGGGGGGGCATTCACCCCTCCACTTT.

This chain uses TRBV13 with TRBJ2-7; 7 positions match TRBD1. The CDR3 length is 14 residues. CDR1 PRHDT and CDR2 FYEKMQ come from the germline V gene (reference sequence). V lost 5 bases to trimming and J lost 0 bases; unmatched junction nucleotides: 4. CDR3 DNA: TGTGCCAGCAGCACCCGGGACAGCTCCTACGAGCAGTACTTC. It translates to CASSTRDSSYEQYF.

The CDR3 DNA follows: TGTGCCAGCAGCGCCGGGACAGCCTACGAGCAGTACTTC. Protein: CASSAGTAYEQYF. The chain recombines TRBV5-8 with TRBJ2-7; TRBD1 aligns across 7 bases. The J segment lost 2 bases and the V segment lost 4 bases, leaving 3 bases of the junction unmatched. The germline CDR1 and CDR2 sequences are SGHTS and YDEGEE. There are 13 residues in the CDR3.

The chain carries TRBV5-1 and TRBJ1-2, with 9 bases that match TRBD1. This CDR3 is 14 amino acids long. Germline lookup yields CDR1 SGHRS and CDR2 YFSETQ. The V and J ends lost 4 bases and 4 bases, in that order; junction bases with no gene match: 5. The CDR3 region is CASSLGTGTYGYTF. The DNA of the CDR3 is TGCGCCAGCAGCCTGGGGACAGGGACCTATGGCTACACCTTC.

The CDR3 DNA sequence: TGTGCCAGCAGATCGGACTTAAAAGAGACCCAGTACTTC. This codes for CASRSDLKETQYF. The rearrangement joins TRBV6-5 to TRBJ2-5; D perhaps matches TRBD2 (5 bases). The CDR3 is made up of 13 amino acids. The germline gives CDR1 MNHEY, CDR2 SVGAGI. Trimming cost V 6 bases and J 3 bases, with 11 bases left between them.

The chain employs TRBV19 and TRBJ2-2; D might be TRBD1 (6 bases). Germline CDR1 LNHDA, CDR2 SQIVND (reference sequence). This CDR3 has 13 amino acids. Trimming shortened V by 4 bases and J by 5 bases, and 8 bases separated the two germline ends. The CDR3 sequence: CASSTGETGELFF. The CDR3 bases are TGTGCCAGTAGTACAGGGGAAACCGGGGAGCTGTTTTTT. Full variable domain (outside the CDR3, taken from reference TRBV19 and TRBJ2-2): DGGITQSPKYLFRKEGQNVTLSCEQNLNHDAMYWYRQDPGQGLRLIYYSQIVNDFQKGDIAEGYSVSREKKESFPLTVTSAQKNPTAFYLCASSTGETGELFFGEGSRLTVL.

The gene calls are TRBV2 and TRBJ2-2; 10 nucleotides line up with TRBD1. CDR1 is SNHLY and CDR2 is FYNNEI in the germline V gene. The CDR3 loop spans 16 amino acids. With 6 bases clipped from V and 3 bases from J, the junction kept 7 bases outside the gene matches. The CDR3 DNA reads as TGTGCCAGCAGCGACGACAGGGGGCGACACACCGGGGAGCTGTTTTTT. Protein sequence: CASSDDRGRHTGELFF.

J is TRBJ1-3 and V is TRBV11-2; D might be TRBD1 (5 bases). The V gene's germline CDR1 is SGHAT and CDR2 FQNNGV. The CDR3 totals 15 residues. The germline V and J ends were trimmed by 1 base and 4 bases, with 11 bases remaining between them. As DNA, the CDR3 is TGTGCCAGCAGCTTAGGCGGGGGGAAAGGAAACACCATATATTTT. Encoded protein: CASSLGGGKGNTIYF.

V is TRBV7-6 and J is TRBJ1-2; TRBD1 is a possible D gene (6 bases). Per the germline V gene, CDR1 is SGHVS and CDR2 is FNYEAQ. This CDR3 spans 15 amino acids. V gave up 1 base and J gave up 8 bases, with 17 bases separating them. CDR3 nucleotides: TGTGCCAGCAGCTTAGGGGACCTGGACAGTTCCGGCTACACCTTC. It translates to CASSLGDLDSSGYTF.

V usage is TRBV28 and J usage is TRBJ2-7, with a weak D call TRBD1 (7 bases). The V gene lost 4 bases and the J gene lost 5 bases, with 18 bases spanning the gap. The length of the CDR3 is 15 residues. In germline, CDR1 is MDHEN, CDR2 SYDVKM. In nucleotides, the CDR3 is TGTGCCAGCAGTTCCGCGGGACAGAGTGGCAACGAGCAGTACTTC. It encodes CASSSAGQSGNEQYF.

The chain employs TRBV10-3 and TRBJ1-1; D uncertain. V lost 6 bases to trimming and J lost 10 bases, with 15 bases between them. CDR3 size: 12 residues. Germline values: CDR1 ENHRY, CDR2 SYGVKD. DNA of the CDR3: TGTGCCATCAGCGACGACTCCCTGAGAGCTTTCTTT. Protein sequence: CAISDDSLRAFF.

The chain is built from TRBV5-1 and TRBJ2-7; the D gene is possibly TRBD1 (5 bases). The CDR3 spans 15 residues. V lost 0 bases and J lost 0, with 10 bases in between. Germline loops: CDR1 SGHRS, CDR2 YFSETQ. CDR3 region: CASSLGGRASYEQYF. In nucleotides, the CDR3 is TGCGCCAGCAGCTTGGGAGGCAGGGCCTCCTACGAGCAGTACTTC.

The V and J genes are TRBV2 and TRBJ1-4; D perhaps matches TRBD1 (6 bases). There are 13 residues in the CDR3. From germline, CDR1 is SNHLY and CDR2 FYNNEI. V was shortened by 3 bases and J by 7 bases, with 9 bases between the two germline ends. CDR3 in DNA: TGTGCCAGCAGTGACAGGGGTGGTGAAAAACTGTTTTTT. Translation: CASSDRGGEKLFF.